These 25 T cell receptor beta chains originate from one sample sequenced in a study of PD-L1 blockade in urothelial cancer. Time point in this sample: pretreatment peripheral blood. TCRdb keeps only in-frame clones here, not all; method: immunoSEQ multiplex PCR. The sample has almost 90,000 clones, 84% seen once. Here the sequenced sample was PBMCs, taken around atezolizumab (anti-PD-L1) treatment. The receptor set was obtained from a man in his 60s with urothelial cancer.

The CDR3 is CASSESGQGAGETQYF. Here the CDR3 DNA reads TGTGCCAGCAGTGAGTCAGGACAGGGGGCTGGAGAGACCCAGTACTTC. The chain has TRBV25-1 and TRBJ2-5; TRBD1 aligns across 11 bases. With 3 bases clipped from V and 4 bases from J, the junction kept 7 bases outside the gene matches. The CDR3 totals 16 residues. Looked up from germline, CDR1 is MGHDK and CDR2 is SYGVNS.

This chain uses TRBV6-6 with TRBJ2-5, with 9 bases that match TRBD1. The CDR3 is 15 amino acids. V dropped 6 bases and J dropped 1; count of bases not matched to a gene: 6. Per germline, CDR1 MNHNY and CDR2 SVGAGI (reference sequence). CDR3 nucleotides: TGTGCCAGCAGCCTCCAGACAGGGGGCCAAGAGACCCAGTACTTC. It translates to CASSLQTGGQETQYF.

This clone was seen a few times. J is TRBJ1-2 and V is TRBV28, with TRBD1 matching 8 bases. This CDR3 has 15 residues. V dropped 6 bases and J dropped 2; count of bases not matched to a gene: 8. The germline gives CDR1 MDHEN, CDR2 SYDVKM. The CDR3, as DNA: TGTGCCAGCAGAAAGGACAGGGCCCCCAACTATGGCTACACCTTC. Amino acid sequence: CASRKDRAPNYGYTF.

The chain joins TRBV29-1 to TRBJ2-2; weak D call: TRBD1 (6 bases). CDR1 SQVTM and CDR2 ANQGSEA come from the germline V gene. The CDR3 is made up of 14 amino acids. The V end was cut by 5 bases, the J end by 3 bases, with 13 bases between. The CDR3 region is CSVTPHRDTGELFF. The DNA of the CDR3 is TGCAGCGTTACACCTCACAGGGACACCGGGGAGCTGTTTTTT.

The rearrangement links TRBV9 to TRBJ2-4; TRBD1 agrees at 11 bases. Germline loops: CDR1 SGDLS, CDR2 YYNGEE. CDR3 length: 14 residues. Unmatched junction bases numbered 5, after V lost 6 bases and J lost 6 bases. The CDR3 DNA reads TGTGCCAGCACCCCGGGACAGGGGGTAAACATTCAGTACTTC. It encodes CASTPGQGVNIQYF. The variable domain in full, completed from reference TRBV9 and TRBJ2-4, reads DSGVTQTPKHLITATGQRVTLRCSPRSGDLSVYWYQQSLDQGLQFLIQYYNGEERAKGNILERFSAQQFPDLHSELNLSSLELGDSALYFCASTPGQGVNIQYFGAGTRLSVL.

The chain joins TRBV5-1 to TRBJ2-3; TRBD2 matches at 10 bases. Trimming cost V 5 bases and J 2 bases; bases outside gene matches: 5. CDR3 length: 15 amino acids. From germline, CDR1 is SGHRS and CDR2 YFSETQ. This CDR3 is CASRRAGGNTDTQYF. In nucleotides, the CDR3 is TGCGCCAGCAGAAGAGCGGGGGGGAACACAGATACGCAGTATTTT.

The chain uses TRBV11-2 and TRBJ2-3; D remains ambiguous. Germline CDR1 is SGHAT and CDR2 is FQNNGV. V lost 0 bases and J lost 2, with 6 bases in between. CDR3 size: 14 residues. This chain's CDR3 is CASSLEGLTDTQYF. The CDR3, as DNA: TGTGCCAGCAGCTTAGAGGGCCTCACAGATACGCAGTATTTT.

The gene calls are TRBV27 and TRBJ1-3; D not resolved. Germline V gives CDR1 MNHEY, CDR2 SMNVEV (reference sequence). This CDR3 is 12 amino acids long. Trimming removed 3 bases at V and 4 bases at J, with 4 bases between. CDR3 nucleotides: TGTGCCAGCAGTTTGGCCGGAAACACCATATATTTT. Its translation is CASSLAGNTIYF.

The CDR3, as DNA: TGTGCCAGTAGTCCTCTTCTTAGCTACGGCGTCAATCAGCCCCAGCATTTT. It encodes CASSPLLSYGVNQPQHF. The chain employs TRBV19 and TRBJ1-5; D unclear. CDR1 is LNHDA and CDR2 is SQIVND in the germline V gene (reference sequence). The CDR3 consists of 17 residues. Deletions cut 5 bases from V and 3 bases from J, with 20 bases between.

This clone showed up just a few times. CDR3 region: CASRTGNYGYTF. DNA for the CDR3: TGTGCCAGCAGGACAGGGAACTATGGCTACACCTTC. The chain carries TRBV6-5 and TRBJ1-2; 7 nucleotides agree with TRBD1. This CDR3 is built from 12 residues. Losses at the gene ends were 6 bases for V and 2 bases for J; bases not matched to a gene: 0. The germline V gene encodes CDR1 MNHEY and CDR2 SVGAGI.

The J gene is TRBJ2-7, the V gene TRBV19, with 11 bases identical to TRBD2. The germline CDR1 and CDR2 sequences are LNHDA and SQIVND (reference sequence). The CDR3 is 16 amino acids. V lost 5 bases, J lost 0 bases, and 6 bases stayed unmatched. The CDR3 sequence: CASSHRLAGYSYEQYF. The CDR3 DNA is TGTGCCAGTAGTCATCGACTAGCGGGGTACTCCTACGAGCAGTACTTC.

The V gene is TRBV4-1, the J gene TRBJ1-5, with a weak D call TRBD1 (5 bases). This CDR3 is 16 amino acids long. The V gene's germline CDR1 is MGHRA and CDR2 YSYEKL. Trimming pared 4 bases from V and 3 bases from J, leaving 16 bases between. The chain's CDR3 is CASSPQLDRHNQPQHF. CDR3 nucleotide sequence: TGCGCCAGCAGCCCTCAACTTGACAGACACAATCAGCCCCAGCATTTT.

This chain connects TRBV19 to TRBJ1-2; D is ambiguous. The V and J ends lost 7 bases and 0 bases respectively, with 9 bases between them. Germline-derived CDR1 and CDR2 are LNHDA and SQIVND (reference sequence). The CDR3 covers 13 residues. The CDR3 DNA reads TGTGCCAGTACTGGCATCCCTAACTATGGCTACACCTTC. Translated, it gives CASTGIPNYGYTF.

The CDR3 protein is CASSLNPARGDEQFF. The CDR3 nucleotides are TGTGCCAGCAGCTTGAACCCCGCCAGGGGCGATGAGCAGTTCTTC. The rearrangement links TRBV7-9 to TRBJ2-1, with a possible D match to TRBD1 (6 bases). Germline V lookup: CDR1 SEHNR, CDR2 FQNEAQ (reference sequence). The CDR3 spans 15 residues. V was pared by 3 bases and J by 8 bases, with 17 bases between.

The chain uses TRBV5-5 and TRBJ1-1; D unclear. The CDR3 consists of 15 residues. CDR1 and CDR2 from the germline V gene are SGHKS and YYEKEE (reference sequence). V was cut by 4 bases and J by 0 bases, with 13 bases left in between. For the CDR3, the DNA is TGTGCCAGCAGCACCCAGACAAATTTGAACACTGAAGCTTTCTTT. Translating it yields CASSTQTNLNTEAFF.

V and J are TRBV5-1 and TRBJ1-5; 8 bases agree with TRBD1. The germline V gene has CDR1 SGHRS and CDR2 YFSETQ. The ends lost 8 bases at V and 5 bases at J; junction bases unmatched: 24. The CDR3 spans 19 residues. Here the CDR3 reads CARMWAPDREYFGDQPQHF. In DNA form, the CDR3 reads TGCGCCAGAATGTGGGCCCCGGACAGGGAATATTTTGGGGATCAGCCCCAGCATTTT.

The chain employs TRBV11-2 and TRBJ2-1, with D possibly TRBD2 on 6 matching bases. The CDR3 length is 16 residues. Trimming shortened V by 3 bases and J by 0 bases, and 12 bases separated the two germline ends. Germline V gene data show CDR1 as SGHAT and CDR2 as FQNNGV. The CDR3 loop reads CASSLGGASSYNEQFF. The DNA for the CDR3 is TGTGCCAGCAGCTTGGGCGGGGCAAGCTCCTACAATGAGCAGTTCTTC.

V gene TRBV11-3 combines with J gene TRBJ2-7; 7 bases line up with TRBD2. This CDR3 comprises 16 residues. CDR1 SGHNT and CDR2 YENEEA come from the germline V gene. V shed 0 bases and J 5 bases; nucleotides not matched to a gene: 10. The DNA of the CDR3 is TGTGCCAGCAGCTTAGAAGCGGGGCTAATTACCCACGAGCAGTACTTC. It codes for CASSLEAGLITHEQYF.

The CDR3 here is CASSFGDSTYEQYF. DNA of the CDR3: TGCGCCAGCAGCTTCGGGGACAGTACCTACGAGCAGTACTTC. The V and J genes are TRBV5-1 and TRBJ2-7; 7 bases map to TRBD1. This CDR3 contains 14 residues. J gave up 2 bases and V 2 bases, and 4 bases lay outside the gene matches. Germline CDR1 reads SGHRS; CDR2 reads YFSETQ.

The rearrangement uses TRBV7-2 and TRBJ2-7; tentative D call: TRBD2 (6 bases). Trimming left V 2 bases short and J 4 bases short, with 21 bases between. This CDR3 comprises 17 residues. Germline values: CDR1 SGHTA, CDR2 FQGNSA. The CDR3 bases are TGTGCCAGCAGCTTAACGGCCGCGGGAATTGGGCTGTACGAGCAGTACTTC. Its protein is CASSLTAAGIGLYEQYF.

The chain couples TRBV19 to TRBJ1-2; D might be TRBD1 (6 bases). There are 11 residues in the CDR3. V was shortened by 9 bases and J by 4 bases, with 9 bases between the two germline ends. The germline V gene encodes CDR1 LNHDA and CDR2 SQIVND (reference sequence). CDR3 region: CASRQVYGYTF. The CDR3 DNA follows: TGTGCCAGCAGACAGGTCTATGGCTACACCTTC. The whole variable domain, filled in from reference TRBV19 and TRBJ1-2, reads DGGITQSPKYLFRKEGQNVTLSCEQNLNHDAMYWYRQDPGQGLRLIYYSQIVNDFQKGDIAEGYSVSREKKESFPLTVTSAQKNPTAFYLCASRQVYGYTFGSGTRLTVV.

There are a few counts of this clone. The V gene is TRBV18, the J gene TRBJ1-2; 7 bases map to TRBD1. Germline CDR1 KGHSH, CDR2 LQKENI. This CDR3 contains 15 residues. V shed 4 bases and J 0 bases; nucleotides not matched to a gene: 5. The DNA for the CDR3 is TGTGCCAGCTCACACCCGGACAGGCCTAACTATGGCTACACCTTC. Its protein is CASSHPDRPNYGYTF.

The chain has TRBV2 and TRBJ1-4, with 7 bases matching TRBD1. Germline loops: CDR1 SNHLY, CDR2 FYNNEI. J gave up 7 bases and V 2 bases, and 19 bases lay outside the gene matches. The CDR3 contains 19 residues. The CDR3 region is CASSETLRTGPLGGEKLFF. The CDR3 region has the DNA TGTGCCAGCAGTGAAACACTGCGGACAGGACCGCTGGGGGGTGAAAAACTGTTTTTT.

The DNA of the CDR3 is TGTGCCAGCAGCGCCGACAGGGTAAGCGGCACAGATACGCAGTATTTT. This gives the protein CASSADRVSGTDTQYF. This chain uses TRBV7-2 with TRBJ2-3, with 7 bases identical to TRBD1. The CDR3 has 16 amino acids. CDR1 and CDR2 from the germline V gene are SGHTA and FQGNSA. The V segment lost 5 bases and the J segment 1 base; nucleotides outside the gene matches: 9.

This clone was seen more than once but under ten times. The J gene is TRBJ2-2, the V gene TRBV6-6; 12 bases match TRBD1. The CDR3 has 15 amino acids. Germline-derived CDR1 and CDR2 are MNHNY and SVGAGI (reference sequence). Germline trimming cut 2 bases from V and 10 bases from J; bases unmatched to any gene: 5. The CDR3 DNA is TGTGCCAGCAGTTACCTCCAGGGACAGGGGGCGGAGCTGTTTTTT. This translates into CASSYLQGQGAELFF.